This T cell receptor (beta chain) was captured in a study of blood T cell repertoires in COVID-19. On the study more broadly: Samples came from the United States, Italy and Spain, spanning acute and convalescent COVID-19.

The count of this clone is one. Measured with immunoSEQ multiplex PCR; TCRdb has only the in-frame clones, and not every one. The table shows approximately 76,000 clones, with 75% to 85% occurring only once. The length of the CDR3 is 16 residues. V was cut by 1 base and J by 0 bases, with 12 bases left in between. CDR1 is SGHAT and CDR2 is FQNNGV in the germline V gene. The sample comprised peripheral blood. This chain links TRBV11-2 with TRBJ1-1; D may be TRBD1 (5 bases). This receptor was identified in a woman aged 55-75 years with acute or convalescent COVID-19. The CDR3 reads CASSLGGVGLNTEAFF. CDR3 DNA sequence: TGTGCCAGCAGCTTAGGGGGGGTGGGCCTGAACACTGAAGCTTTCTTT.